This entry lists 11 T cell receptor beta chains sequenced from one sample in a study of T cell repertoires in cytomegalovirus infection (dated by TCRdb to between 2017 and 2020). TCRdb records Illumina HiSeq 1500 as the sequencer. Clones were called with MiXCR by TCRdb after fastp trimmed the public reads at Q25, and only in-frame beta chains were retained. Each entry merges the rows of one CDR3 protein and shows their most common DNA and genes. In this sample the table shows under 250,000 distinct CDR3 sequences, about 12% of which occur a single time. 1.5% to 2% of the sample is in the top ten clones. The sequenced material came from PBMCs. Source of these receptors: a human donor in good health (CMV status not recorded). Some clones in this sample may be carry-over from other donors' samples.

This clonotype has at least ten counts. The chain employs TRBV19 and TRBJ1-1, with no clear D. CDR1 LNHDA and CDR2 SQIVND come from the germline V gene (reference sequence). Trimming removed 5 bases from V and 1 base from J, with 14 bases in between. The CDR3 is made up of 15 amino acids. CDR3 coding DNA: TGTGCCAGTAGTCGCTTTGGTTCTTCGAACACTGAAGCTTTCTTT. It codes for CASSRFGSSNTEAFF.

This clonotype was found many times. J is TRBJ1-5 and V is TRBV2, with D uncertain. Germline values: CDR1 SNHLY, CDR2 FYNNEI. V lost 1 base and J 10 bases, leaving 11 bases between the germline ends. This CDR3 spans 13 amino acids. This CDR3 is CASSEGVGQPQHF. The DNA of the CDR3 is TGTGCCAGCAGTGAAGGGGTAGGGCAACCCCAGCATTTT.

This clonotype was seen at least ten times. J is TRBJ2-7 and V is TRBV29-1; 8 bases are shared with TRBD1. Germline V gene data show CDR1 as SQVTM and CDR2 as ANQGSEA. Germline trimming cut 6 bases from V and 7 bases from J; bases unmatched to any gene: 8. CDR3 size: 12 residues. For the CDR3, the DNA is TGCAGCGTAGGACAGGGATTGGGGGAGCAGTACTTC. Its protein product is CSVGQGLGEQYF.

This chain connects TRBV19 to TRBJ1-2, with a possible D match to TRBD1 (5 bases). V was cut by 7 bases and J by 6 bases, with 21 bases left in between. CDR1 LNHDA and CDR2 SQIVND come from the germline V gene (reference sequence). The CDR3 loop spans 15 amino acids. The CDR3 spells CASTLPGTQTHGYTF. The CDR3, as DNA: TGTGCCAGTACCCTCCCCGGGACTCAAACACATGGCTACACCTTC.

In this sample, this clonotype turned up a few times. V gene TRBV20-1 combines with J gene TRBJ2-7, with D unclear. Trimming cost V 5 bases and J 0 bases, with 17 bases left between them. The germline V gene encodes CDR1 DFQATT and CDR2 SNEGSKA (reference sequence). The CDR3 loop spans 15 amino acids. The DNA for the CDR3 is TGCAGTGCTGTGGACGGCGGCAGTCCCTCCTACGAGCAGTACTTC. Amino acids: CSAVDGGSPSYEQYF.

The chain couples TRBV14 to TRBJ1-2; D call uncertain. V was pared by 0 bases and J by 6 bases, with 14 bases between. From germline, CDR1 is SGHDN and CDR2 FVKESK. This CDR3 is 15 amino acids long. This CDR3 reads CASSQEGRTRNGYTF. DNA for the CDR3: TGTGCCAGCAGCCAAGAGGGCCGGACGAGGAATGGCTACACCTTC.

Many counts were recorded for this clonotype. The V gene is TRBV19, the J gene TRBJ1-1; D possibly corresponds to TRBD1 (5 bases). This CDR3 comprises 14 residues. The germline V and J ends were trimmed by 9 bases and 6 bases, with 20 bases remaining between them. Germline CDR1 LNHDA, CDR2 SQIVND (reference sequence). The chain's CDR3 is CASRDGPLRAEAFF. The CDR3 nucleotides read TGTGCCAGCAGGGACGGACCTTTGAGGGCTGAAGCTTTCTTT.

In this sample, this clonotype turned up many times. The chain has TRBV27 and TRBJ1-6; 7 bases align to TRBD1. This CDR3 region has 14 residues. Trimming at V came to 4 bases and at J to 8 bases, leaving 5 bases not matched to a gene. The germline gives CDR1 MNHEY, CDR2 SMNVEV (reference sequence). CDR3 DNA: TGTGCCAGCAGTTCACAGGGGTTTTATTCACCCCTCCACTTT. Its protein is CASSSQGFYSPLHF.

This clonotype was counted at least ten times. This chain's CDR3 is CASSLASGQETQYF. CDR3 DNA sequence: TGTGCCAGCAGCTTGGCTAGCGGACAAGAGACCCAGTACTTC. V usage is TRBV7-2 and J usage is TRBJ2-5; TRBD2 agrees at 7 bases. CDR3 size: 14 residues. CDR1 SGHTA and CDR2 FQGNSA come from the germline V gene. Unmatched junction bases numbered 3, after V lost 3 bases and J lost 2 bases.

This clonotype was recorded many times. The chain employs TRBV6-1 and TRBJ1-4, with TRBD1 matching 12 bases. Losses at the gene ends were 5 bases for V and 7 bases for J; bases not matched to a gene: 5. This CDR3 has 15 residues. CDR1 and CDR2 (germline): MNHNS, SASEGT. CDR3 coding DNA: TGTGCCAGCAGTCCAGGGACAGGGGGCAGTGAAAAACTGTTTTTT. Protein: CASSPGTGGSEKLFF.

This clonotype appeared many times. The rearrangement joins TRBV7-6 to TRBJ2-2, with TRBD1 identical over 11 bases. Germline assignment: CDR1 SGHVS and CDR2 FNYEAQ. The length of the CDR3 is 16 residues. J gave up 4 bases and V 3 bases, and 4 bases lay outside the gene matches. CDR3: CASSFAGTGGTGELFF. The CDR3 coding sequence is TGTGCCAGCAGCTTTGCCGGGACAGGGGGCACCGGGGAGCTGTTTTTT.